This T cell receptor (beta chain) was sequenced in a study of T cell responses to AZD1222 COVID-19 vaccine. Assay: immunoSEQ multiplex PCR; the TCRdb copy retains only in-frame clones and omits some. The sample consists of about 98,000 clones, around 88% of them appearing once. The CDR3 has 14 amino acids. J was trimmed by 5 bases and V by 5 bases; bases with no gene match: 8. The germline V gene has CDR1 MNHEY and CDR2 SVGAGI. General study results and limits: Repertoires were sampled only after the peak T cell response. Of the AZD1222 recipients, only five or six were seropositive at baseline.

As regards this clone: Antigen unknown.

V gene TRBV6-5 combines with J gene TRBJ2-5; TRBD2 agrees at 7 bases. Sequencing was performed on peripheral blood, taken on day 0 of MenACWY control vaccination. The sequence came from an adult in good health. The CDR3 sequence is CASSPGLEAETQYF. CDR3 DNA: TGTGCCAGCAGTCCCGGACTAGAAGCGGAGACCCAGTACTTC.